A single sample is the source of the 32 T cell receptor beta chains below, sequenced in a study of blood T cells in healthy people across ages. Alongside a J-beta primer mix, a sample-barcoded 5' primer served in a second PCR lasting roughly 6 to 11 cycles. TCRdb reprocessed the 5' RACE reads with MiXCR, giving one entry per CDR3 protein. The profile shows more than 550,000 distinct CDR3 sequences, 22% of them singletons. Sequenced material: blood. These receptors were taken from a man between 65 and 80 years old in good health.

This clonotype has more than one count but fewer than ten. CDR3 nucleotides: TGCAGCGTTGAGGAGACAGGGTTCCCGGGTACGCAGTATTTT. Translation: CSVEETGFPGTQYF. The J gene is TRBJ2-3, the V gene TRBV29-1; 7 bases agree with TRBD1. The V gene end was trimmed by 3 bases and the J gene end by 8 bases; junction bases not matched to a gene: 11. Germline V gene lookup returns CDR1 SQVTM and CDR2 ANQGSEA. This CDR3 contains 14 residues.

In its sample, this clonotype was seen many times. This sequence joins TRBV29-1 and TRBJ1-2; D gene ambiguous. From germline, CDR1 is SQVTM and CDR2 ANQGSEA. The V end was cut by 4 bases, the J end by 4 bases, with 7 bases between. This CDR3 is built from 11 residues. CDR3 bases: TGCAGCGTTGTAACGGGCTATGGCTACACCTTC. Translating gives CSVVTGYGYTF. Based on the CDR3 plus reference TRBV29-1 and TRBJ1-2, the full variable domain is SAVISQKPSRDICQRGTSLTIQCQVDSQVTMMFWYRQQPGQSLTLIATANQGSEATYESGFVIDKFPISRPNLTFSTLTVSNMSPEDSSIYLCSVVTGYGYTFGSGTRLTVV.

The rearrangement uses TRBV12-3 or TRBV12-4 and TRBJ2-3, with TRBD2 identical over 7 bases. The CDR3 runs 15 residues. Losses at the gene ends were 5 bases for V and 13 bases for J; bases not matched to a gene: 18. The CDR3 DNA sequence: TGTGCCAGCAGTCCCCTCAGGACTAGACCAGATGCGGAGTATTTT. It encodes CASSPLRTRPDAEYF.

Only a few counts were recorded for this clonotype. The chain employs TRBV5-6 and TRBJ1-1, with D maybe TRBD1 (5 bases). CDR1 is SGHDT and CDR2 is YYEEEE in the germline V gene. Between the trimmed V and J ends, which lost 4 bases and 11 bases, there was a span of 12 bases. The CDR3 is 11 amino acids. The CDR3 protein is CASSAQGFAFF. The CDR3 DNA sequence: TGTGCCAGCAGCGCCCAGGGTTTTGCTTTCTTT.

The chain combines TRBV6-1 with TRBJ1-1; D not resolved. CDR3 size: 17 residues. Trimming shortened V by 6 bases and J by 0 bases, and 20 bases separated the two germline ends. Germline-derived CDR1 and CDR2 are MNHNS and SASEGT. The DNA of the CDR3 is TGTGCCAGCAGACTTTTCCGTCGGGCGGAGATGAACACTGAAGCTTTCTTT. Its protein is CASRLFRRAEMNTEAFF.

This clonotype has more than one count but fewer than ten. This chain joins TRBV29-1 and TRBJ2-3; maybe TRBD2 (5 bases). This CDR3 region has 8 residues. Germline lookup yields CDR1 SQVTM and CDR2 ANQGSEA. The germline V and J ends were trimmed by 5 bases and 14 bases, with 8 bases remaining between them. CDR3 region: CSVPGLYF. The CDR3 DNA follows: TGCAGCGTTCCGGGGTTGTATTTT.

The table lists this clonotype with a few counts. The V gene is TRBV29-1, the J gene TRBJ1-4; 7 nucleotides align to TRBD1. Germline trimming cut 6 bases from V and 3 bases from J; bases unmatched to any gene: 7. The germline V gene has CDR1 SQVTM and CDR2 ANQGSEA. This CDR3 has 14 residues. The CDR3 reads CSVRTGAANEKLFF. In nucleotides, the CDR3 is TGCAGCGTGCGCACAGGGGCGGCTAATGAAAAACTGTTTTTT.

V is TRBV21-1 and J is TRBJ1-1; TRBD1 was called by the table and not checked on the DNA. TRBV21-1 constitutes a pseudogene. This CDR3 spans 16 amino acids. CDR3 in amino acids: CASSKLGGTGKTEAFF. The DNA for the CDR3 is TGTGCCAGCAGCAAACTGGGGGGGACAGGGAAAACTGAAGCTTTCTTT.

This clonotype has a count of ten or more. This sequence joins TRBV12-3 or TRBV12-4 and TRBJ2-5; a weak D match, TRBD1 (6 bases). Trimming left V 5 bases short and J 4 bases short, with 23 bases between. The CDR3 loop spans 17 amino acids. The CDR3, as DNA: TGTGCCAGCAGTCCATACCCCACAGGACAGTCTGGAGAGACCCAGTACTTC. Translated, it gives CASSPYPTGQSGETQYF.

V and J are TRBV5-6 and TRBJ2-5; D call uncertain. This CDR3 region has 16 residues. V shed 2 bases and J shed 7 bases, with 21 bases lying between them. The germline V gene encodes CDR1 SGHDT and CDR2 YYEEEE. CDR3 sequence: CASSFETGSQSLTQYF. Here the CDR3 DNA reads TGTGCCAGCAGCTTCGAAACTGGGTCCCAAAGTTTGACCCAGTACTTC.

The chain joins TRBV2 to TRBJ2-2, with TRBD1 as a possible D gene (5 bases). Per the germline V gene, CDR1 is SNHLY and CDR2 is FYNNEI. This CDR3 is 15 amino acids long. Between the trimmed V and J ends, which lost 3 bases and 1 base, there was a span of 9 bases. The CDR3 coding sequence is TGTGCCAGCAGTGATCAGGGATTGAACACCGGGGAGCTGTTTTTT. Amino acids: CASSDQGLNTGELFF. The variable domain in full, completed from reference TRBV2 and TRBJ2-2, reads EPEVTQTPSHQVTQMGQEVILRCVPISNHLYFYWYRQILGQKVEFLVSFYNNEISEKSEIFDDQFSVERPDGSNFTLKIRSTKLEDSAMYFCASSDQGLNTGELFFGEGSRLTVL.

This clonotype was observed a few times. The V and J genes are TRBV20-1 and TRBJ1-1; D remains unclear. V lost 1 base to trimming and J lost 1 base, with 7 bases between them. Germline V CDR1 and CDR2: DFQATT, SNEGSKA (reference sequence). The CDR3 is made up of 13 amino acids. The CDR3 spells CSARVQQNTEAFF. The CDR3 bases are TGCAGTGCTAGAGTACAGCAGAACACTGAAGCTTTCTTT.

The table lists this clonotype with a few counts. V is TRBV24-1 and J is TRBJ2-1, with TRBD2 as a possible D gene (6 bases). Per the germline V gene, CDR1 is KGHDR and CDR2 is SFDVKD. The V end lost 4 bases, the J end lost 4 bases, and 10 bases lay between the germline ends. The CDR3 has 14 amino acids. CDR3 protein: CATSEGSGYNEQFF. Here the CDR3 DNA reads TGTGCCACCAGTGAGGGTAGCGGATACAATGAGCAGTTCTTC.

This clonotype was seen a few times. This chain joins TRBV5-1 and TRBJ1-1; D might be TRBD1 (5 bases). Germline assignment: CDR1 SGHRS and CDR2 YFSETQ. This CDR3 spans 14 amino acids. Trimming pared 4 bases from V and 4 bases from J, leaving 14 bases between. The CDR3 region is CASSPGGTGTEAFF. CDR3 nucleotides: TGCGCCAGCAGCCCGGGGGGGACGGGCACTGAAGCTTTCTTT.

The chain has TRBV12-3 or TRBV12-4 and TRBJ2-5, with TRBD2 identical over 7 bases. TRBJ2-7 matches the DNA end more closely, so the J call is doubtful. The CDR3 spans 14 residues. The CDR3 sequence is CASSFSGTIDEQYV. CDR3 DNA sequence: TGTGCCAGCAGCTTTTCAGGGACTATCGACGAGCAGTACGTC.

This sequence joins TRBV29-1 and TRBJ2-7, with TRBD1 identical over 8 bases. TRBJ2-1 matches the DNA end more closely, so the J call is doubtful. The CDR3 has 14 residues. Germline CDR1 SQVTM, CDR2 ANQGSEA. This CDR3 is CSFCLTGACNEQFF. CDR3 bases: TGCAGCTTCTGTCTGACAGGGGCCTGCAATGAGCAGTTCTTC.

This clonotype was recorded a few times. The genes are TRBV2 and TRBJ1-2; unclear D gene. The V end lost 3 bases, the J end lost 1 base, and 9 bases lay between the germline ends. The CDR3 has 14 amino acids. Germline assignment: CDR1 SNHLY and CDR2 FYNNEI. CDR3 DNA sequence: TGTGCCAGCAGTGAGTGGCGGAATAACTATGGCTACACCTTC. Protein sequence: CASSEWRNNYGYTF. The variable domain in full, completed from reference TRBV2 and TRBJ1-2, reads EPEVTQTPSHQVTQMGQEVILRCVPISNHLYFYWYRQILGQKVEFLVSFYNNEISEKSEIFDDQFSVERPDGSNFTLKIRSTKLEDSAMYFCASSEWRNNYGYTFGSGTRLTVV.

CDR3 in amino acids: CASSPGDSGNEQFF. The DNA of the CDR3 is TGTGCCAGCAGCCCGGGTGATAGTGGTAATGAGCAGTTCTTC. The J gene is TRBJ2-7, the V gene TRBV6-5; no clear D gene. The DNA end is more similar to TRBJ2-1, so the J call may be wrong. The CDR3 totals 14 residues. Germline V lookup: CDR1 MNHEY, CDR2 SVGAGI.

This clonotype was observed a few times. This chain joins TRBV7-8 and TRBJ2-2, with 12 bases fitting TRBD2. There are 19 residues in the CDR3. The V segment lost 3 bases and the J segment 6 bases; nucleotides outside the gene matches: 14. Germline assignment: CDR1 SGHVS and CDR2 FQNEAQ. In nucleotides, the CDR3 is TGTGCCAGCAGCTTGCGTTGGCTAGCGGGGGGGCCCAGGGCCGGGGAGCTGTTTTTT. This gives the protein CASSLRWLAGGPRAGELFF. Variable domain in full (rest from reference TRBV7-8 and TRBJ2-2): GAGVSQSPRYKVAKRGQDVALRCDPISGHVSLFWYQQALGQGPEFLTYFQNEAQLDKSGLPSDRFFAERPEGSVSTLKIQRTQQEDSAVYLCASSLRWLAGGPRAGELFFGEGSRLTVL.

The chain combines TRBV20-1 with TRBJ1-4, with TRBD1 as a possible D gene (6 bases). V was pared by 7 bases and J by 1 base, with 16 bases between. CDR1 is DFQATT, CDR2 SNEGSKA, per germline (reference sequence). The CDR3 is made up of 15 amino acids. The CDR3 region is CSGAQMGQTNEKLFF. CDR3 bases: TGCAGTGGGGCGCAAATGGGACAAACTAATGAAAAACTGTTTTTT.

This clonotype was observed a handful of times. J is TRBJ2-1 and V is TRBV29-1; D ambiguous. The CDR3 consists of 11 residues. V was clipped by 4 bases and J by 5 bases, with 6 bases between them. CDR1 is SQVTM and CDR2 is ANQGSEA in the germline V gene. CDR3 region: CSVVPDNEQFF. CDR3 DNA sequence: TGCAGCGTTGTTCCCGACAATGAGCAGTTCTTC.

The chain links TRBV7-6 to TRBJ2-3; tentatively, D is TRBD1 or TRBD2 (5 bases each). V lost 1 base to trimming and J lost 0 bases, with 17 bases between them. The CDR3 extends over 18 amino acids. Germline-derived CDR1 and CDR2 are SGHVS and FNYEAQ. CDR3 in amino acids: CASSLVVGTGTSTDTQYF. The CDR3 nucleotides are TGTGCCAGCAGCTTAGTCGTAGGGACCGGCACTAGCACAGATACGCAGTATTTT.

The V call is TRBV7-2, the J call TRBJ1-2; maybe TRBD1 (5 bases). CDR3 length: 15 residues. Deletions cut 5 bases from V and 3 bases from J, with 16 bases between. The germline CDR1 and CDR2 sequences are SGHTA and FQGNSA. The CDR3 DNA sequence: TGTGCCAGCAGCACAAACCAGGGTGTAGACTATGGCTACACCTTC. Its translation is CASSTNQGVDYGYTF. Variable domain in full (rest from reference TRBV7-2 and TRBJ1-2): GAGVSQSPSNKVTEKGKDVELRCDPISGHTALYWYRQSLGQGLEFLIYFQGNSAPDKSGLPSDRFSAERTGGSVSTLTIQRTQQEDSAVYLCASSTNQGVDYGYTFGSGTRLTVV.

The chain combines TRBV12-3 or TRBV12-4 with TRBJ1-1, with D tentatively TRBD1 (5 bases). This CDR3 has 14 residues. Trimming left V 5 bases short and J 4 bases short, with 14 bases between. The CDR3 spells CASSPSIGGTEAFF. The CDR3 DNA reads as TGTGCCAGCAGTCCGAGTATTGGGGGCACTGAAGCTTTCTTT.

With regard to this clonotype: The CDR3 end shows no conserved phenylalanine or tryptophan, and so a read error is likely. This chain joins TRBV12-3 or TRBV12-4 and TRBJ2-3; the D gene is possibly TRBD1 (5 bases). This CDR3 has 15 amino acids. CDR3 amino acids: CASSLGRVITDAQYS. In DNA form, the CDR3 reads TGTGCCAGCAGTTTGGGCAGGGTTATCACAGATGCGCAGTATTCT.

This clonotype was seen a few times. J is TRBJ2-5 and V is TRBV11-2, with 10 nucleotides matching TRBD2. The J call may be wrong; the DNA end is better matched by TRBJ2-1. Per germline, CDR1 SGHAT and CDR2 FQNNGV. The CDR3 loop spans 17 amino acids. CDR3 DNA sequence: TGTGCCAGCAGCTTAGGAGGAACGGCTAGCGGGAGATCTGAGCAGTTCTTC. Protein product: CASSLGGTASGRSEQFF.

This clonotype has a handful of counts. This chain uses TRBV18 with TRBJ2-3; perhaps TRBD2 as D (5 bases). V was cut by 2 bases and J by 4 bases, with 16 bases left in between. The CDR3 length is 16 residues. Germline CDR1 and CDR2: KGHSH and LQKENI. The CDR3 sequence: CASSPTRGQGPDTQYF. The CDR3 DNA sequence: TGTGCCAGCTCACCAACCCGGGGTCAAGGCCCAGATACGCAGTATTTT.

The V and J genes are TRBV6-5 and TRBJ1-5, with TRBD1 identical over 8 bases. The germline CDR1 and CDR2 sequences are MNHEY and SVGAGI. This CDR3 region has 14 residues. J was trimmed by 2 bases and V by 7 bases; bases with no gene match: 4. The CDR3 sequence is CASKQGAGNQPQHF. The CDR3 DNA follows: TGTGCCAGCAAGCAGGGGGCCGGCAATCAGCCCCAGCATTTT.

This clonotype was detected many times. This chain uses TRBV28 with TRBJ1-2, with 9 bases that match TRBD1. This CDR3 comprises 13 residues. The junction had 4 bases not matched to a gene; V was cut back by 3 bases and J by 8 bases. The germline V gene encodes CDR1 MDHEN and CDR2 SYDVKM. The CDR3 loop is CASSLGTGRGYTF. The CDR3 DNA follows: TGTGCCAGCAGTTTGGGGACAGGGAGGGGCTACACCTTC.

This chain links TRBV12-3 or TRBV12-4 with TRBJ2-2, with 7 bases that match TRBD2. CDR3 length equals 14 residues. V lost 7 bases to trimming and J lost 8 bases; unmatched junction nucleotides: 10. For the CDR3, the DNA is TGTGCCAGCATTCTCCGCGGGGGAGGGGGGGAGCTGTTTTTT. Residues: CASILRGGGGELFF.

The genes are TRBV21-1 and TRBJ2-5. TRBV21-1 counts as a pseudogene. CDR3 size: 12 residues. CDR3 coding DNA: TGTGCCAGCAGCAAACGAAGGATTAAAGAGTACTTC. As protein: CASSKRRIKEYF.

This chain links TRBV10-2 with TRBJ2-7, with D possibly being TRBD1 (6 bases). The V gene lost 6 bases and the J gene lost 3 bases, with 12 bases spanning the gap. The CDR3 spans 13 residues. Germline CDR1 WSHSY, CDR2 SAAADI. The CDR3, as DNA: TGCGCCAGCAGCTCTACAGGGATCTACGAGCAGTACTTC. As protein: CASSSTGIYEQYF.